These T cell receptor beta chains were read from a single sample in a study of blood T cells in healthy people across ages. TCRdb reprocessed the 5' RACE reads with MiXCR, giving one entry per CDR3 protein. The sample records about 780,000 distinct CDR3 sequences, around half being singletons. Material for sequencing was blood. These receptors originate from a man older than 75 in good health. Both conserved end residues are part of each CDR3. A D gene is named only where the DNA matches it firmly. Some rows have no size entry. The others give once, few or many, or a class for an expanded clone.

DNA: TGTGCCAGCAACCGGGGGACAGGGGGCGCTGGGACCCAGTACTTC; CDR3: CASNRGTGGAGTQYF; V: TRBV7-2; size: NA; J: TRBJ2-5; D: TRBD1
DNA: TGTGCCAGCAGCTCCAGCGGCCATTCCCTCTACGAGCAGTACTTC; CDR3: CASSSSGHSLYEQYF; V: TRBV7-2; size: many; J: TRBJ2-7; D: NA
DNA: TGTGCCAGCAGCTCCTCGGGGGTGGTACTAGAGACCCAGTACTTC; CDR3: CASSSSGVVLETQYF; V: TRBV7-2; size: NA; J: TRBJ2-5; D: NA
DNA: TGCAGTGCTAGCATCGGGGACAGGGGATTTTTTAGCAATCAGCCCCAGCATTTT; CDR3: CSASIGDRGFFSNQPQHF; V: TRBV20-1; size: few; J: TRBJ1-5; D: TRBD1
DNA: TGCGCCAGCAGCCAAGTTTCAGGCGGCACCGGGGAGCTGTTTTTT; CDR3: CASSQVSGGTGELFF; V: TRBV4-3; size: NA; J: TRBJ2-2; D: NA
DNA: TGTGCCAGCAGTCCCTCTACTAGCAGGGGTAGAGAGACCCAGTACTTC; CDR3: CASSPSTSRGRETQYF; V: TRBV12-3/TRBV12-4; size: NA; J: TRBJ2-5; D: NA
DNA: TGTGCCAGCAGTGAAACAAGACAAAGGGTTGGCAATCAGCCCCAGCATTTT; CDR3: CASSETRQRVGNQPQHF; V: TRBV2; size: NA; J: TRBJ1-5; D: NA
DNA: TGCGCCAGCAGCCAAGGAAGCACACGACTAGCAACCATACATACGCAGTATTTT; CDR3: CASSQGSTRLATIHTQYF; V: TRBV4-1; size: NA; J: TRBJ2-3; D: TRBD2
DNA: TGTGCCAGTATGACAAGTCCTACGGAGCAGTACTTC; CDR3: CASMTSPTEQYF; V: TRBV27; size: NA; J: TRBJ2-7; D: NA
DNA: TGTGCCAGCAGTAAGGCGGGAGGCTTTGGCGAGCAGTACTTC; CDR3: CASSKAGGFGEQYF; V: TRBV27; size: NA; J: TRBJ2-7; D: TRBD2
DNA: TGTGCCAGCAGCTTACAAGGGGGCAGTTATGGCTACACCTTC; CDR3: CASSLQGGSYGYTF; V: TRBV5-4; size: NA; J: TRBJ1-2; D: TRBD1
DNA: TGTGCCAGCAGCATGAGGGGGACAGGGTCCAACTATGGCTACACCTTC; CDR3: CASSMRGTGSNYGYTF; V: TRBV5-4; size: few; J: TRBJ1-2; D: TRBD1
DNA: TGTGCCAGCAGTTACGGGTCGGGACAGGGGGCAAGCAATCAGCCCCAGCATTTT; CDR3: CASSYGSGQGASNQPQHF; V: TRBV12-3/TRBV12-4; size: NA; J: TRBJ1-5; D: TRBD1
DNA: TGCAGCGCCCGGATTTCTCTAGATACGCAGTATTTT; CDR3: CSARISLDTQYF; V: TRBV29-1; size: NA; J: TRBJ2-3; D: NA
DNA: TGTGCCAGCAGCCAAGATTCACCCGACAATGAGCAGTTCTTC; CDR3: CASSQDSPDNEQFF; V: TRBV3-1; size: once; J: TRBJ2-1; D: NA
DNA: TGTGCCAGCAGCTTAGCGTCAACGGTCATCGGAGAGACCCAGTTCTTC; CDR3: CASSLASTVIGETQFF; V: TRBV7-9; size: NA; J: TRBJ2-1; D: NA
DNA: TGTGCCAGCAGCCAAGTAGGAGACAGGGCCCTGGAGCAGTACTTC; CDR3: CASSQVGDRALEQYF; V: TRBV14; size: NA; J: TRBJ2-4; D: TRBD1
DNA: TGTGCCAGCAGCTTAGTGGCAGCTACGCAGTATTTT; CDR3: CASSLVAATQYF; V: TRBV7-9; size: NA; J: TRBJ2-3; D: NA
DNA: TGTGCCAGCAGCCCAAATCTGCTCTCCTACAATGAGCAGTTCTTC; CDR3: CASSPNLLSYNEQFF; V: TRBV3-1; size: NA; J: TRBJ2-1; D: NA
DNA: TGTGCCAGCAGTCCGGATCACAAGCAGTACTTC; CDR3: CASSPDHKQYF; V: TRBV12-3/TRBV12-4; size: NA; J: TRBJ2-7; D: NA
DNA: TGTGCCAGCAGCTTAGAGTTTGCCTACGAGCAGTACTTC; CDR3: CASSLEFAYEQYF; V: TRBV7-2; size: NA; J: TRBJ2-7; D: NA
DNA: TGTGCCAGCAGCTCCCCCTTAGCGGGAGGGACCTACAATGAGCAGTTCTTC; CDR3: CASSSPLAGGTYNEQFF; V: TRBV7-9; size: NA; J: TRBJ2-1; D: TRBD2
DNA: TGCGCCAGCAGCTTGGACAGTTTTAATGAAAAACTGTTTTTT; CDR3: CASSLDSFNEKLFF; V: TRBV5-1; size: NA; J: TRBJ1-4; D: NA
DNA: TGCAGCGTTCAAAGGGGGCAGGACACTGAAGCTTTCTTT; CDR3: CSVQRGQDTEAFF; V: TRBV29-1; size: NA; J: TRBJ1-1; D: TRBD1
DNA: TGTGCCAGCGGCAGGCCCAATCAGCCCCAGCATTTT; CDR3: CASGRPNQPQHF; V: TRBV6-2/TRBV6-3; size: once; J: TRBJ1-5; D: NA
DNA: TGTGCCAGCAGTTTGGGGACAGTCTCTCGGGAGCAGTACTTC; CDR3: CASSLGTVSREQYF; V: TRBV27; size: few; J: TRBJ2-5; D: NA
DNA: TGTGCCAGCAGCTTAGAAGGCAGATACTATGGCTACACCTTC; CDR3: CASSLEGRYYGYTF; V: TRBV7-9; size: few; J: TRBJ1-2; D: NA
DNA: TGCAGTGCTAGAGATGCCCAGGGCTTTGAAAAACTGTTTTTT; CDR3: CSARDAQGFEKLFF; V: TRBV20-1; size: many; J: TRBJ1-4; D: NA
DNA: TGTGCCAGCAGCTTACTGACAGGGCTGGGTGAGCAGTTCTTC; CDR3: CASSLLTGLGEQFF; V: TRBV11-3; size: NA; J: TRBJ2-1; D: TRBD1
DNA: TGTGCCACCAGGCGACAGGTGGAGACCCAGTACTTC; CDR3: CATRRQVETQYF; V: TRBV24-1; size: once; J: TRBJ2-5; D: NA
DNA: TGCAGTGCTATAAATAGCGGGAGGGGGGCCAATGAGCAGTTCTTC; CDR3: CSAINSGRGANEQFF; V: TRBV20-1; size: NA; J: TRBJ2-1; D: TRBD2
DNA: TGTGCCAGCAGCAAAGAGGGTCGGGAGAGTGAAAAACTGTTTTTT; CDR3: CASSKEGRESEKLFF; V: TRBV21-1; size: NA; J: TRBJ1-4; D: NA
DNA: TGCGCCAGCTACAGGGGCCCAGGGGAGGGTTGGAACACTGAAGCTTTCTTT; CDR3: CASYRGPGEGWNTEAFF; V: TRBV5-1; size: few; J: TRBJ1-1; D: TRBD1
DNA: TGTGCCAGCAGCTTTAGAGTCTCCCAATCGCCCCAAGAGACCCAGTACTTC; CDR3: CASSFRVSQSPQETQYF; V: TRBV7-2; size: NA; J: TRBJ2-5; D: NA
DNA: TGCGCCAGCAGCTCGTTCTCAGGGGATGCGGTGGGGGCCAACGTCCTGACTTTC; CDR3: CASSSFSGDAVGANVLTF; V: TRBV5-1; size: few; J: TRBJ2-6; D: NA
DNA: TGCAGTGCTGTAAGAACAGGGAACTATGGCTACACCTTC; CDR3: CSAVRTGNYGYTF; V: TRBV20-1; size: few; J: TRBJ1-2; D: NA
DNA: TGCAGCGTCTGGGGGGACACAACTAATGAAAAACTGTTTTTT; CDR3: CSVWGDTTNEKLFF; V: TRBV29-1; size: few; J: TRBJ1-4; D: NA
DNA: TGCAGCGTTGAAAGAGGGGGAGCGGCCACAGATACGCAGTATTTT; CDR3: CSVERGGAATDTQYF; V: TRBV29-1; size: NA; J: TRBJ2-3; D: NA
DNA: TGTGCCTGGAGTGTAAAGGGGCGAGACGAGCAGTACTTC; CDR3: CAWSVKGRDEQYF; V: TRBV30; size: NA; J: TRBJ2-7; D: NA
DNA: TGTGCCAGCAGTTCTAAGCGGGGAAGCACAGATACGCAGTATTTT; CDR3: CASSSKRGSTDTQYF; V: TRBV5-6; size: NA; J: TRBJ2-3; D: TRBD2
DNA: TGTGCCAGCAAACGGGAGGGCCCCGCAGATACGCAGTATTTT; CDR3: CASKREGPADTQYF; V: TRBV11-1; size: NA; J: TRBJ2-3; D: TRBD2
DNA: TGCAGCGTACCTTGGGATTTAAGTGTTGATACGCAGTATTTT; CDR3: CSVPWDLSVDTQYF; V: TRBV29-1; size: NA; J: TRBJ2-3; D: NA
DNA: TGTGCCAGCAGCCAAGACGGGACTCACTACTCTGGAAACACCATATATTTT; CDR3: CASSQDGTHYSGNTIYF; V: TRBV3-1; size: NA; J: TRBJ1-3; D: NA
DNA: TGTGCCAGCAGTCCCCCCTTGAGCGAGAGTACAGATACGCAGTATTTT; CDR3: CASSPPLSESTDTQYF; V: TRBV11-3; size: NA; J: TRBJ2-3; D: NA
DNA: TGTGCCAGCAGTTTAGTCCCTTCCCTTGTAGCGGGAGTGGCAGAGACCCAGTACTTC; CDR3: CASSLVPSLVAGVAETQYF; V: TRBV27; size: NA; J: TRBJ2-5; D: TRBD2
DNA: TGCGCCAGCAGCCAAATGGGACTAGTTAGGGCTGAGCAGTTCTTC; CDR3: CASSQMGLVRAEQFF; V: TRBV4-1; size: NA; J: TRBJ2-1; D: TRBD2
DNA: TGTGCCACCAGCAGTGTAGCGGGTGTTAATACAGATACGCAGTATTTT; CDR3: CATSSVAGVNTDTQYF; V: TRBV15; size: few; J: TRBJ2-3; D: TRBD2
DNA: TGTGCCAGCAGTCAGACCAGCGTCTCTGACGAGCAGTACTTC; CDR3: CASSQTSVSDEQYF; V: TRBV6-5; size: few; J: TRBJ2-7; D: NA
DNA: TGTGCCAGCACGAGGAAGGGGCAAGCCGAAGCTTTCTTT; CDR3: CASTRKGQAEAFF; V: TRBV6-1; size: few; J: TRBJ1-1; D: NA
DNA: TGTGCCAGCAGCGTCAACCCAGACTACGAGCAGTACTTC; CDR3: CASSVNPDYEQYF; V: TRBV9; size: NA; J: TRBJ2-7; D: NA
DNA: TGTGCCAGCAGCTTATTAGGACCGGGACAGGGCTACTACGAGCAGTACTTC; CDR3: CASSLLGPGQGYYEQYF; V: TRBV7-2; size: NA; J: TRBJ2-7; D: TRBD1
DNA: TGTGCCAGCAGTTACTCGGTCGAAGGGGGGAACACTCAGTACTTC; CDR3: CASSYSVEGGNTQYF; V: TRBV6-5; size: NA; J: TRBJ2-4; D: NA
DNA: TGTGTCAGCAGTGAATTGCAGGTTAGCACAGATACGCAGTATTTT; CDR3: CVSSELQVSTDTQYF; V: TRBV6-1; size: NA; J: TRBJ2-3; D: NA
DNA: TGTGCCAGCAGTGCGCGGGTGTACAATGAGCAGTTCTTC; CDR3: CASSARVYNEQFF; V: TRBV2; size: few; J: TRBJ2-1; D: NA
DNA: TGCGCCAGCAGCCAAGCTGTCCGCGTCCCTGAAGCTTTCTTT; CDR3: CASSQAVRVPEAFF; V: TRBV4-3; size: NA; J: TRBJ1-1; D: NA
DNA: TGTGCCAGCAGTTTATCGAGGGTTGACTATGGCTACACCTTC; CDR3: CASSLSRVDYGYTF; V: TRBV27; size: NA; J: TRBJ1-2; D: NA
DNA: TGTGCCAGCAGGAGAACACAGGGGTTAGCTAACTATGGCTACACCTTC; CDR3: CASRRTQGLANYGYTF; V: TRBV12-3/TRBV12-4; size: NA; J: TRBJ1-2; D: TRBD1